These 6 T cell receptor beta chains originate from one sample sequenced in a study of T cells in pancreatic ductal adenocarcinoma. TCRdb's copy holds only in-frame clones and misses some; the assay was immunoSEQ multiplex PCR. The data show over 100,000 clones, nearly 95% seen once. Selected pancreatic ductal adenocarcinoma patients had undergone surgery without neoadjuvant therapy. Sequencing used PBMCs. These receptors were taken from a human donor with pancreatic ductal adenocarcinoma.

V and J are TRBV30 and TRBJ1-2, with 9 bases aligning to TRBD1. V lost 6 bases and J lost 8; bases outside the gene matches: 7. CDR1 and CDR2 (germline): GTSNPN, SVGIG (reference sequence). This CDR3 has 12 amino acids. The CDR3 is CACHTGGLGYTF. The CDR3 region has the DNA TGTGCCTGCCATACAGGGGGCTTAGGCTACACCTTC.

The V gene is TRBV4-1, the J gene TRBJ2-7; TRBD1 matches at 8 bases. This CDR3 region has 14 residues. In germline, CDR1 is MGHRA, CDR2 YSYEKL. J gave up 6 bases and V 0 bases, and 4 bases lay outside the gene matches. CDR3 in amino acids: CASSQEGRGREQYF. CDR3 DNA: TGCGCCAGCAGCCAAGAGGGCAGGGGGCGCGAGCAGTACTTC.

The CDR3 is CAISAGHPGVQETQYF. The CDR3 DNA is TGTGCCATCAGTGCAGGACATCCGGGGGTGCAAGAGACCCAGTACTTC. This chain connects TRBV10-3 to TRBJ2-5; tentatively, D is TRBD2 (6 bases). This CDR3 has 16 amino acids. The germline V and J ends were trimmed by 4 bases and 2 bases, with 17 bases remaining between them. Per germline, CDR1 ENHRY and CDR2 SYGVKD.

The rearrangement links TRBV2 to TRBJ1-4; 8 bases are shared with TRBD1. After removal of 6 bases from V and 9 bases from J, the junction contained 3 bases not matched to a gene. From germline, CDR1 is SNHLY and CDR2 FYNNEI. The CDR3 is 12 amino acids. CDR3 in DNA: TGTGCCAGCAGGTGGGACAGGCAAAAACTGTTTTTT. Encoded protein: CASRWDRQKLFF.

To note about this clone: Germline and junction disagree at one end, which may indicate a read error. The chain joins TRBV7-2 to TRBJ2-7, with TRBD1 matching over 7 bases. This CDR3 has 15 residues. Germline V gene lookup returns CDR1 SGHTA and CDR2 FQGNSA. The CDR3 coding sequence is TGTGCCAGCACCCTAAGAGGGACAGTCTCCCACGAGCAGTACTTC. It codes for CASTLRGTVSHEQYF.

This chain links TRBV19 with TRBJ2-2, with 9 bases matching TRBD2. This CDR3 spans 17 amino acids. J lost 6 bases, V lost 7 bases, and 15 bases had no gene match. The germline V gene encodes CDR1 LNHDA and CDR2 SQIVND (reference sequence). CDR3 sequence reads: CASTLLEGTSPAGELFF. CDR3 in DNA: TGTGCCAGTACCTTACTCGAGGGGACTAGCCCCGCCGGGGAGCTGTTTTTT.